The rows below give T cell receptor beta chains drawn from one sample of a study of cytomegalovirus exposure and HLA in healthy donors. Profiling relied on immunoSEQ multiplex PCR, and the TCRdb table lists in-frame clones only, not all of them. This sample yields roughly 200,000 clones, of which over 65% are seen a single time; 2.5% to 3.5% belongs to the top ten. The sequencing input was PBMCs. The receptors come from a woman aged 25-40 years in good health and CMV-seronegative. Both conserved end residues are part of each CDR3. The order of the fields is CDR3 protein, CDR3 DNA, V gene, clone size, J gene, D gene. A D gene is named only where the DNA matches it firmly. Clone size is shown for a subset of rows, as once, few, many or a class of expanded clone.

CASSLEFGALTEAFF,TGCGCCAGCAGCTTGGAGTTTGGGGCCCTCACTGAAGCTTTCTTT,TRBV5-1,.,TRBJ1-1,.
CASSPSVGGNSMNTEAFF,TGTGCCAGCTCACCATCCGTCGGGGGAAACTCTATGAACACTGAAGCTTTCTTT,TRBV18,.,TRBJ1-1,.
CAWSVSGPGSPLHF,TGTGCCTGGAGTGTATCAGGGCCCGGATCACCCCTCCACTTT,TRBV30,.,TRBJ1-6,.
CASGNPLAGGLETQYF,TGTGCCAGTGGAAACCCTCTAGCGGGAGGGCTAGAGACCCAGTACTTC,TRBV19,.,TRBJ2-5,TRBD2
CASSQEGAQGGENIQYF,TGCGCCAGCAGCCAAGAGGGAGCCCAGGGAGGCGAAAACATTCAGTACTTC,TRBV4-1,.,TRBJ2-4,.
CASSKGLAGRDTQYF,TGTGCCAGCAGTAAGGGACTAGCGGGGAGGGATACGCAGTATTTT,TRBV2,few,TRBJ2-3,TRBD2
CASSPRQYNSGANVLTF,TGTGCCAGCTCACCCCGACAGTACAACTCTGGGGCCAACGTCCTGACTTTC,TRBV18,few,TRBJ2-6,.
CATSTQMGGGSGGYTF,TGTGCCACCAGCACCCAAATGGGAGGGGGGTCGGGTGGCTACACCTTC,TRBV15,once,TRBJ1-2,.
CATSRLGVMNTEAFF,TGTGCCACCAGCAGATTAGGGGTCATGAACACTGAAGCTTTCTTT,TRBV15,.,TRBJ1-1,.
CASSPGNYGYTF,TGTGCCAGCAGCCCGGGGAACTATGGCTACACCTTC,TRBV5-4,.,TRBJ1-2,.
CASNYLNTEAFF,TGTGCCAGCAACTACCTGAACACTGAAGCTTTCTTT,TRBV28,.,TRBJ1-1,.
CASTGSTYEQYF,TGTGCCAGCACGGGGAGTACCTACGAGCAGTACTTC,TRBV28,few,TRBJ2-7,.
CASSLTGETRGYTF,TGCGCCAGCAGCCTTACAGGGGAAACGCGAGGCTACACCTTC,TRBV5-1,.,TRBJ1-2,TRBD1
CASSSQGAWETQYF,TGCGCCAGCAGCTCGCAGGGTGCGTGGGAGACCCAGTACTTC,TRBV5-1,.,TRBJ2-5,.
CASSVGTGHPTNTEAFF,TGTGCCAGCAGCGTAGGGACAGGCCACCCGACGAACACTGAAGCTTTCTTT,TRBV9,.,TRBJ1-1,TRBD1
CASRWGERAEAFF,TGTGCCAGCAGATGGGGAGAGAGGGCTGAAGCTTTCTTT,TRBV27,.,TRBJ1-1,.
CASSLGTGQYGYTF,TGTGCCAGCAGCTTAGGGACAGGGCAATATGGCTACACCTTC,TRBV7-8,.,TRBJ1-2,TRBD1
CASRVEANYGYTF,TGCGCCAGCAGGGTAGAAGCAAACTATGGCTACACCTTC,TRBV5-1,.,TRBJ1-2,.
CASSLVGQREGNTIYF,TGCGCCAGCAGCTTGGTCGGCCAGCGGGAAGGAAACACCATATATTTT,TRBV5-1,.,TRBJ1-3,.
CASSFTGGTEAFF,TGTGCCAGCAGTTTTACAGGGGGCACTGAAGCTTTCTTT,TRBV6-5,few,TRBJ1-1,TRBD1
CASSPPSFGAFF,TGTGCCAGCTCACCACCAAGTTTCGGGGCTTTCTTT,TRBV18,.,TRBJ1-1,.
CASSLIDRVYEQYF,TGTGCCAGCAGCTTGATCGACAGGGTCTACGAGCAGTACTTC,TRBV5-6,.,TRBJ2-7,TRBD1
CASSAEQHTEAFF,TGTGCCAGCAGCGCAGAACAGCACACTGAAGCTTTCTTT,TRBV9,once,TRBJ1-1,.
CASSPNTGGWETQYF,TGTGCCAGCAGCCCAAATACAGGGGGCTGGGAGACCCAGTACTTC,TRBV7-2,.,TRBJ2-5,TRBD1
CASTRGGPSYEQYF,TGTGCCAGCACCCGCGGGGGGCCCTCCTACGAGCAGTACTTC,TRBV28,.,TRBJ2-7,TRBD2
CASSPYLGTYEQYF,TGTGCCAGCAGTCCGTACCTGGGCACTTACGAGCAGTACTTC,TRBV27,.,TRBJ2-7,.
CATRQGTFLPLTF,TGTGCCACCAGACAGGGCACTTTTCTACCCCTGACTTTC,TRBV6-1,.,TRBJ2-6,TRBD1